This TCR delta chain derives from a study of gamma-delta T cells after stem cell transplantation. TCRdb re-called the RT-PCR reads with CATT. The repertoire has about 660 delta-chain clones, roughly 5.1% of them found once; the top ten carry approximately 86%. In this sample, this clone turned up a few times. This DNA's translation differs at residue 4 from TCRdb's protein, which comes from a much larger clone; a read error is likely, and the protein shown is translated from the DNA. Trimming cost V 5 bases and J 1 base; bases outside gene matches: 13. CDR3 length equals 18 residues. Germline CDR1 GEAIGNYY, CDR2 EKD.

The chain uses TRDV2 and TRDJ1; 12 bases agree with TRDD3. This sequence originates from a human donor. It is not recorded whose cells these are; they may come from a transplant donor. The material sequenced was gamma-delta T cells. The CDR3 loop reads CACGLVLGDTLSTDKLIF. CDR3 in DNA: TGTGCCTGTGGCCTCGTGCTGGGGGATACGCTATCCACCGATAAACTCATCTTT.